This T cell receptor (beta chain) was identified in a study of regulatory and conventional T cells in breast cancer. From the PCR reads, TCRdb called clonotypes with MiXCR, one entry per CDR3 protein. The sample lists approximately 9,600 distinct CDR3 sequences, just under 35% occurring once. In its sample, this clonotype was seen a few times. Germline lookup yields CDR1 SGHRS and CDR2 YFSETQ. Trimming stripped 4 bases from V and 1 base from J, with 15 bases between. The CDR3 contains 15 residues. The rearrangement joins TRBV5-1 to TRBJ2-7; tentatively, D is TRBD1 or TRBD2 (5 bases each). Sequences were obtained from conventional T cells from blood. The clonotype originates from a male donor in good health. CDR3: CASSLSGTASYEQYF. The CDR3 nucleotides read TGCGCCAGCAGCCTATCCGGGACGGCTTCCTACGAGCAGTACTTC.